The rows below give T cell receptor beta chains drawn from one sample of a study of T cells after yellow fever vaccination. Each CDR3 protein is one row after TCRdb ran MiXCR on the 5' RACE reads. The sample holds hundreds of thousands of distinct CDR3 sequences, about 17% seen once. Sequenced material: PBMCs, taken before the yellow fever booster vaccination. The receptors originated from a man younger than 30 who received the YFV17D yellow fever vaccine. CDR3s leave out the opening cysteine and the closing phenylalanine or tryptophan. A row's size may be missing; if present it is once, few, many or a size class.

TRBV11-2	TRBJ2-7	NA	ASRTSGGAGSAEQY
TRBV15	TRBJ1-4	few	ATSRDTGDHAEKLF
TRBV4-1	TRBJ2-1	few	ASSQDPGTSPHEQF
TRBV5-1	TRBJ2-1	NA	ASSLEASGGANEQF
TRBV6-4	TRBJ2-1	NA	ASSLQGGQF
TRBV7-3	TRBJ2-3	NA	ASSFQVTDTQY
TRBV5-1	TRBJ1-1	many	ASSFRKNTEAF
TRBV5-5	TRBJ1-5	many	ASSLGDRNQPQH
TRBV4-2	TRBJ2-3	NA	ASRRGLAGGPGTDTQY
TRBV7-9	TRBJ2-1	NA	ASSLLLRNEQF
TRBV2	TRBJ2-7	NA	ASRPGRSTYEQY
TRBV20-1	TRBJ2-1	NA	SARLAGAYNEQF
TRBV7-9	TRBJ1-6	NA	ASSFGADNSPLH
TRBV4-3	TRBJ1-4	NA	ASSQDYGTGDEKLF
TRBV3-1	TRBJ1-4	NA	ASSPLHVGEKLF
TRBV12-3/TRBV12-4	TRBJ2-2	few	ASSSLTSPGELF
TRBV7-2	TRBJ2-1	NA	ASSLRLAAYNEQF
TRBV4-3	TRBJ2-1	NA	ASSQGLAGDLASYNEQF
TRBV7-9	TRBJ1-1	many	ASSLNRVEAF
TRBV4-3	TRBJ1-2	few	ASSPLRGTGAENYGYT
TRBV4-3	TRBJ2-5	NA	ASSQDSGTGRETQY
TRBV7-2	TRBJ2-4	NA	ASSPVAKNIQY
TRBV7-2	TRBJ2-1	few	ATIRGGLFRHEQF
TRBV4-3	TRBJ2-3	NA	ASSQERVRMRTDTQY
TRBV5-1	TRBJ1-1	many	ASSSGQGGTEAF
TRBV20-1	TRBJ2-2	NA	SAQDRVQNTGELF
TRBV12-3/TRBV12-4	TRBJ2-1	many	ASSLRGSSYNEQF
TRBV20-1	TRBJ2-3	NA	SALAAVRNVDTQY
TRBV20-1	TRBJ1-5	NA	SAVWAVWSNQPQH
TRBV27	TRBJ2-2	NA	ASCRGNSGELF
TRBV27	TRBJ2-4	NA	ASSSRTSGNIQY
TRBV20-1	TRBJ1-4	NA	SARDAFRGEKLF
TRBV5-1	TRBJ2-5	NA	ASSYHALAGVLGSQETQY
TRBV7-7	TRBJ2-7	NA	ASSSGASYEQY
TRBV27	TRBJ2-5	NA	ASSFDRLETQY
TRBV5-5	TRBJ2-1	few	ASSLVGERGNEQF
TRBV7-9	TRBJ2-1	few	ASSAGTSGGASYNEQF
TRBV5-6	TRBJ1-5	once	ASSLAGGAIQPQH
TRBV9	TRBJ1-5	NA	ASSVAGGGQPQH
TRBV7-9	TRBJ1-1	few	ASSSTGPTEAF
TRBV5-1	TRBJ2-1	few	ASSLEGQGTEQF
TRBV6-2/TRBV6-3	TRBJ2-1	NA	ASRAGGAGEQF
TRBV20-1	TRBJ2-1	NA	RAGYNEQF
TRBV12-3/TRBV12-4	TRBJ2-2	NA	ASSLQGPLNTGELF
TRBV24-1	TRBJ2-2	NA	ATSDPAGTGTNTGELF
TRBV5-5	TRBJ2-2	few	ASSADRGRLF
TRBV7-2	TRBJ1-6	NA	ASSKTQGYSPLH
TRBV4-3	TRBJ2-1	NA	ASSHGLVYEQF
TRBV7-2	TRBJ2-5	NA	ASSPSRAAETQY
TRBV6-2/TRBV6-3	TRBJ2-2	few	ASSYLGGAGELF
TRBV6-5	TRBJ1-1	NA	ASSPGPAFAEAF
TRBV5-1	TRBJ2-7	NA	ASSRGDRGVSYEQY
TRBV5-6	TRBJ2-3	NA	ASSRSSTGTDTQY
TRBV7-9	TRBJ2-7	few	ASSLAENSYEQY
TRBV20-1	TRBJ2-1	few	SAEPGLDRNEQF
TRBV11-1	TRBJ2-1	once	ASSFNRQGYNEQF
TRBV3-1	TRBJ1-1	few	ASSPLRVNTEAF
TRBV4-1	TRBJ2-2	few	ASSPREGGSTGELF
TRBV7-2	TRBJ2-3	few	ASSLVREDTQY
TRBV3-1	TRBJ1-1	NA	ASSQESDGYTEAF